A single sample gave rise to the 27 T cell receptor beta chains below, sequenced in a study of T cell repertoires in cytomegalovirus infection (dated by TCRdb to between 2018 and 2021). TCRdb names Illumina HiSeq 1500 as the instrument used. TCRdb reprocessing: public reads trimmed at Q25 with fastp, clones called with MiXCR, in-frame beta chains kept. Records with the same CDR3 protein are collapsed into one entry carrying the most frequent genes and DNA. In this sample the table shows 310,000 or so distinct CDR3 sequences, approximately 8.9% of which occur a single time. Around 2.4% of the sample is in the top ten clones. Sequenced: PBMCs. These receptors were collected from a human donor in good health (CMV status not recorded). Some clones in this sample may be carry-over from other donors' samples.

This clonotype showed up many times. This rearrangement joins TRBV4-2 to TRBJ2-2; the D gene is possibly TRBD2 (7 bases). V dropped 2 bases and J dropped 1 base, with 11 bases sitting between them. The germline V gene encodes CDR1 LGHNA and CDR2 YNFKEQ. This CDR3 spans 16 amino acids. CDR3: CASSQLGGRNTGELFF. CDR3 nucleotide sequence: TGTGCCAGCAGCCAACTGGGGGGGCGGAACACCGGGGAGCTGTTTTTT.

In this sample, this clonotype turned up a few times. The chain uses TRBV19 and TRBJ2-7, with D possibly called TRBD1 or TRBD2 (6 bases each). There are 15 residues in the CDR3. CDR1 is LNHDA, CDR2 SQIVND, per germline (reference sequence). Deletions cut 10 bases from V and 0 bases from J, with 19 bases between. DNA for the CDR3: TGTGCCACTTCTTACCCTCCGGGGGCCTCCTACGAGCAGTACTTC. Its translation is CATSYPPGASYEQYF.

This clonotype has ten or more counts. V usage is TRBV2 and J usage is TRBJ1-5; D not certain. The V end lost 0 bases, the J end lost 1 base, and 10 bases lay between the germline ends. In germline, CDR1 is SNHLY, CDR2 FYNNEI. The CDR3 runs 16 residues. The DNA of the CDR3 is TGTGCCAGCAGTGAAGCCTTAGGACCCAGCAATCAGCCCCAGCATTTT. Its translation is CASSEALGPSNQPQHF.

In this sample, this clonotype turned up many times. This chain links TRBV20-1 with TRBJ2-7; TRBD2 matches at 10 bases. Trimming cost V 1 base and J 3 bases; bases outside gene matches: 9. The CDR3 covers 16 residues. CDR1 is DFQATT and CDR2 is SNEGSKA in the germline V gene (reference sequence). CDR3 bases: TGCAGTGCTAGAGCGTCTAGCGGGGGAGTCGGCTACGAGCAGTACTTC. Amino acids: CSARASSGGVGYEQYF.

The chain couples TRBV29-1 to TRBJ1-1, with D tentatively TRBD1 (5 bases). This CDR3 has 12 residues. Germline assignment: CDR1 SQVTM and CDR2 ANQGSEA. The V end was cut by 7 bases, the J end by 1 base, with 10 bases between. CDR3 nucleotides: TGCAGCGGGGGGGGGGGGAACACTGAAGCTTTCTTT. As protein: CSGGGGNTEAFF.

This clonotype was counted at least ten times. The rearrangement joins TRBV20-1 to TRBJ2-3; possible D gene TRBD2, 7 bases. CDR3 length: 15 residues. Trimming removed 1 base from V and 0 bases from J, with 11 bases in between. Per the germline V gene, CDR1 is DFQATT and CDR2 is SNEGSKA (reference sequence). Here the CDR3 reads CSARGRGASTDTQYF. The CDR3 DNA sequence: TGCAGTGCTAGAGGACGGGGGGCTAGCACAGATACGCAGTATTTT.

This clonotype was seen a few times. The CDR3 coding sequence is TGCAGTGCTAGGGAAGAAGTTGAAGCTTTCTTT. It specifies CSAREEVEAFF. The rearrangement uses TRBV20-1 and TRBJ1-1, with D uncertain. V dropped 3 bases and J dropped 7 bases, with 9 bases sitting between them. The CDR3 covers 11 residues. The germline gives CDR1 DFQATT, CDR2 SNEGSKA (reference sequence).

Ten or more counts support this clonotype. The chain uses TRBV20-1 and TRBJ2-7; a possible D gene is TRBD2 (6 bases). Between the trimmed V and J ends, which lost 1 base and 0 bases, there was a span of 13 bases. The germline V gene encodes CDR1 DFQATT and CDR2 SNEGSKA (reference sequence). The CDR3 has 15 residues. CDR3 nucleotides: TGCAGTGCTAGAGTTCCGGAGGGGAGCTCCTACGAGCAGTACGTC. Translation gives CSARVPEGSSYEQYV.

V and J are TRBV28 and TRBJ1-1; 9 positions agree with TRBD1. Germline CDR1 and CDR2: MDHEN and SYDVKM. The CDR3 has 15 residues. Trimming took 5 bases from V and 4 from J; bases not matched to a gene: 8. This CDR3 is CASSRGDRASTEAFF. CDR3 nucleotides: TGTGCCAGCAGTCGGGGGGACAGGGCCAGCACTGAAGCTTTCTTT. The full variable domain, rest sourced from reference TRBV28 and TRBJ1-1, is DVKVTQSSRYLVKRTGEKVFLECVQDMDHENMFWYRQDPGLGLRLIYFSYDVKMKEKGDIPEGYSVSREKKERFSLILESASTNQTSMYLCASSRGDRASTEAFFGQGTRLTVV.

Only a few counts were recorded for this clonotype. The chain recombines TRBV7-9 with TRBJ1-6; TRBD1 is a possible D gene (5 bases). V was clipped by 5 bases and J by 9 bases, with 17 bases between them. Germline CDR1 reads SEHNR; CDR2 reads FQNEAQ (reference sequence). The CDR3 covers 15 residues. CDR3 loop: CASSPETVMGSPLHF. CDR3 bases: TGTGCCAGCAGCCCGGAGACAGTAATGGGTTCACCCCTCCACTTT. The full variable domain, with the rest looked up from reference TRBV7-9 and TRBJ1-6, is DTGVSQNPRHKITKRGQNVTFRCDPISEHNRLYWYRQTLGQGPEFLTYFQNEAQLEKSRLLSDRFSAERPKGSFSTLEIQRTEQGDSAMYLCASSPETVMGSPLHFGNGTRLTVT.

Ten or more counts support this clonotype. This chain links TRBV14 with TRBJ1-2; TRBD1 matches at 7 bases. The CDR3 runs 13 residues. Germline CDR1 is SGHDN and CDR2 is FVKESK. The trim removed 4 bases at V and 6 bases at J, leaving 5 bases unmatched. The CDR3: CASSPRQGDGYTF. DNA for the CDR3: TGTGCCAGCAGCCCCCGACAGGGAGATGGCTACACCTTC.

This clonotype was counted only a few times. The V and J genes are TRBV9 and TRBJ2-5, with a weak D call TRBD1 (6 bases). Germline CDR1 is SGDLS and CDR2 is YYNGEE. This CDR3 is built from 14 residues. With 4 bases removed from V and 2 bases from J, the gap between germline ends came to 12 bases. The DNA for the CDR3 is TGTGCCAGCAGCACGAGACAGGATCAAGAGACCCAGTACTTC. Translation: CASSTRQDQETQYF.

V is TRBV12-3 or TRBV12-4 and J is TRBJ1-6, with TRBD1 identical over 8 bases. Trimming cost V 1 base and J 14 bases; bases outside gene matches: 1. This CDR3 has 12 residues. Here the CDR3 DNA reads TGTGCCAGCAGTTTAGGGACAGGGTCCCTCCACTTT. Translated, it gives CASSLGTGSLHF.

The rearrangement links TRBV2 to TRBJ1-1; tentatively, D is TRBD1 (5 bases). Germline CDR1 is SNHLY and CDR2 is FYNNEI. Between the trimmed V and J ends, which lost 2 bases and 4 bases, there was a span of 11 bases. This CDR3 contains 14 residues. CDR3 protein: CASSELTAATEAFF. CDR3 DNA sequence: TGTGCCAGCAGTGAATTGACAGCCGCCACTGAAGCTTTCTTT.

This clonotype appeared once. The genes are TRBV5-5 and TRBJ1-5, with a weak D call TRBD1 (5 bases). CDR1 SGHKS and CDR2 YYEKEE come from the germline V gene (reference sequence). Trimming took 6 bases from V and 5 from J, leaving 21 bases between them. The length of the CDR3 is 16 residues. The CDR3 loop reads CASTQGDTSPYQPQHF. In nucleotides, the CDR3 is TGTGCCAGCACTCAGGGTGATACGTCCCCCTATCAGCCCCAGCATTTT.

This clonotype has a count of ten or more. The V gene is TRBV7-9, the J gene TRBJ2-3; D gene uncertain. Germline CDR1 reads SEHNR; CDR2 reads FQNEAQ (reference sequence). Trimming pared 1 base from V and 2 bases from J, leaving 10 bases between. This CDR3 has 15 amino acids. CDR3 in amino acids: CASSLGEVLTDTQYF. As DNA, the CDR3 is TGTGCCAGCAGCTTAGGAGAAGTCCTCACAGATACGCAGTATTTT.

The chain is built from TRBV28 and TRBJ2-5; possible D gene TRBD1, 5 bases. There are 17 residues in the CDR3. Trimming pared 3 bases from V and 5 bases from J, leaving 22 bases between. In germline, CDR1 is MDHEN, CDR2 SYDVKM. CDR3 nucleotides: TGTGCCAGCAGTTTCCCCGGTGAAGGACACCTCTGGGAGACCCAGTACTTC. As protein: CASSFPGEGHLWETQYF. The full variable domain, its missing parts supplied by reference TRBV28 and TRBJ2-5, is DVKVTQSSRYLVKRTGEKVFLECVQDMDHENMFWYRQDPGLGLRLIYFSYDVKMKEKGDIPEGYSVSREKKERFSLILESASTNQTSMYLCASSFPGEGHLWETQYFGPGTRLLVL.

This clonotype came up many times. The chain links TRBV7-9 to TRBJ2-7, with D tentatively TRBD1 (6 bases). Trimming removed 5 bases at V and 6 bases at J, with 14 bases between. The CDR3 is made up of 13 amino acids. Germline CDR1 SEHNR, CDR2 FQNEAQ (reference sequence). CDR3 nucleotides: TGTGCCAGCAGCCGACTCACAGGGTTCGAGCAGTACGTC. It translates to CASSRLTGFEQYV.

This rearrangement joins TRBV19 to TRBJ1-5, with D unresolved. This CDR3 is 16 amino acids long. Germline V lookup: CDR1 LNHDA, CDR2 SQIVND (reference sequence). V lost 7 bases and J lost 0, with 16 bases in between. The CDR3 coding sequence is TGTGCCAGTAAGTTCGGAACAGCTTATAGCAATCAGCCCCAGCATTTT. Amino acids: CASKFGTAYSNQPQHF.

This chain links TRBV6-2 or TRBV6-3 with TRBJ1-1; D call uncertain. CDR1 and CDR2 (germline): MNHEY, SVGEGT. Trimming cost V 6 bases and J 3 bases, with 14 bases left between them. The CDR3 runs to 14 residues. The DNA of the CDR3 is TGTGCCAGCAGCCCCGCCCCGAGTTACACTGAAGCTTTCTTT. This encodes CASSPAPSYTEAFF.

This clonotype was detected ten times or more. The CDR3 is CASSRRVTGELFF. CDR3 coding DNA: TGTGCCAGCAGCCGCAGGGTTACCGGGGAGCTGTTTTTT. The chain is built from TRBV6-2 or TRBV6-3 and TRBJ2-2, with D perhaps matching TRBD1 (5 bases). Germline V gene sequence: CDR1 MNHEY, CDR2 SVGEGT. Trimming took 6 bases from V and 5 from J, leaving 10 bases between them. This CDR3 spans 13 amino acids.

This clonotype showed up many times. In DNA form, the CDR3 reads TGTGCCAGCAGTTTACCGAACAGGGCTGGAACCGGGGAGCTGTTTTTT. As protein: CASSLPNRAGTGELFF. The genes are TRBV28 and TRBJ2-2, with a tentative D call TRBD1 (6 bases). CDR3 length equals 16 residues. From germline, CDR1 is MDHEN and CDR2 SYDVKM. V was trimmed by 2 bases and J by 5 bases, leaving 15 bases between them.

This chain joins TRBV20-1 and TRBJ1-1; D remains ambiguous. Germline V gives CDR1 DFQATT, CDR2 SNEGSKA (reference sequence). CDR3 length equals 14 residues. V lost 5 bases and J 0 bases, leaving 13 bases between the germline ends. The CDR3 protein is CSARRLGMNTEAFF. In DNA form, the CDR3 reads TGCAGTGCTCGGAGACTCGGCATGAACACTGAAGCTTTCTTT.

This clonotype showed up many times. The DNA of the CDR3 is TGTGCCAGCAGCGTATCAAGCGGGGGGGCCTATGAGCAGTTCTTC. It is translated as CASSVSSGGAYEQFF. The rearrangement joins TRBV9 to TRBJ2-1; 10 bases align to TRBD2. Germline CDR1 SGDLS, CDR2 YYNGEE. After removal of 1 base from V and 8 bases from J, the junction contained 6 bases not matched to a gene. The CDR3 length is 15 residues.

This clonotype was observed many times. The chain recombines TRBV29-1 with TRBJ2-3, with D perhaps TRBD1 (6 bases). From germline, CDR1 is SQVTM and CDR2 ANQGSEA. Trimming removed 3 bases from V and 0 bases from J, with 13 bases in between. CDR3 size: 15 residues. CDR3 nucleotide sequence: TGCAGCGTTGAGCAGGGGACCGTGAGCACAGATACGCAGTATTTT. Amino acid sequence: CSVEQGTVSTDTQYF.

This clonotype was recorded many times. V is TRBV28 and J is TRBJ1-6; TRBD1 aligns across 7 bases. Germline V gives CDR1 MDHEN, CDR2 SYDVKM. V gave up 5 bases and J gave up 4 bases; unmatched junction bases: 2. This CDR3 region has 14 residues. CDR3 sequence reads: CASSMDRYNSPLHF. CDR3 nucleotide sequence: TGTGCCAGCAGTATGGACAGGTATAATTCACCCCTCCACTTT.

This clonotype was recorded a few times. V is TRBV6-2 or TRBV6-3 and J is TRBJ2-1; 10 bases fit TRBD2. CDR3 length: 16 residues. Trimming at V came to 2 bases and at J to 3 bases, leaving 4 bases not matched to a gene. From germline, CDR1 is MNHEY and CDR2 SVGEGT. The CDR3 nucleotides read TGTGCCAGCAGTTACGGGCTAGCGGGGGACTACAATGAGCAGTTCTTC. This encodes CASSYGLAGDYNEQFF.